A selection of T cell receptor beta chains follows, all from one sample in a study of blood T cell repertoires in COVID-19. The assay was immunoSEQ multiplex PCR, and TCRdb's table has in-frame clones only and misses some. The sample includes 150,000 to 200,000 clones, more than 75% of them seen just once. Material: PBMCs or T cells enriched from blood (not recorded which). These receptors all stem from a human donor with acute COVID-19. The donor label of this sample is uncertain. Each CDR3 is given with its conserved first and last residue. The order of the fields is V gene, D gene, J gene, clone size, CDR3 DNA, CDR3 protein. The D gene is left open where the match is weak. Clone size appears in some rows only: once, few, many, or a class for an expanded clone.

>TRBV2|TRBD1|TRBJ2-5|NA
TGTGCCAGCAGTGAATGGAACAGGGGGCAAGAGACCCAGTACTTC
CASSEWNRGQETQYF
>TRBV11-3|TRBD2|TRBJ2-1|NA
TGTGCCAGCAGCTTAGAAGGGTCTAGCGGTAATGAGCAGTTCTTC
CASSLEGSSGNEQFF
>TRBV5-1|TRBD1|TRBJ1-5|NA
TGCGCCAGCAGCTTGGACCCAGGGGGTACTCAGCCCCAGCATTTT
CASSLDPGGTQPQHF
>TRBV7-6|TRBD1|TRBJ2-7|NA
TGTGCCAGCAGCCCCACTAGACACGACAGGGCCCCCTACGAGCAGTACTTC
CASSPTRHDRAPYEQYF
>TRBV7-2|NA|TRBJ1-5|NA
TGTGCCAGCAGCTTAGTCCCCCGGGATCAGCCCCAGCATTTT
CASSLVPRDQPQHF
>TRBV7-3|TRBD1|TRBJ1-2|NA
TGTGCCAGCAGCTTAGGTTTACCGGGACAGGGCTATGGCTACACCTTC
CASSLGLPGQGYGYTF
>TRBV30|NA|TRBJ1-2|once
TGTGCCTGGGCGGGGGGGCCCCTTAACTATGGCTACACCTTC
CAWAGGPLNYGYTF
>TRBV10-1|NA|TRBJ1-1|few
TGCGCCAGCTCCGCGGGGGGCAACACTGAAGCTTTCTTT
CASSAGGNTEAFF
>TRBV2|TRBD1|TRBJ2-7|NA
TGTGCCAGCAGGGGTAGGGGGCCAGGTGGCTACGAGCAGTACTTC
CASRGRGPGGYEQYF
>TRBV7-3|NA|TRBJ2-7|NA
TGTGCCAGCAGCTTAATCCAGGGCCACGAGCAGTACTTC
CASSLIQGHEQYF
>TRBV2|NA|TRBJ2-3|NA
TGTGCCAGCTCAGCGGGCACAGATACGCAGTATTTT
CASSAGTDTQYF
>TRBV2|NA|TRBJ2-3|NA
TGTGCCAGCAGTGAAGGGTTAGCGGGCACAGATACGCAGTATTTT
CASSEGLAGTDTQYF
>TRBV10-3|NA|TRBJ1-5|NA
TGTGCCATCAGGAGACAGATTAATCAGCCCCAGCATTTT
CAIRRQINQPQHF
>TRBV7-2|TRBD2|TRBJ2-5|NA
TGTGCCAGCAGCCCGGTAGCGGGGGGTCCCGAGACCCAGTACTTC
CASSPVAGGPETQYF
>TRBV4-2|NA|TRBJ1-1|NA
TGTGCCAGCAGCCAGCTAGGGAGCACTGAAGCTTTCTTT
CASSQLGSTEAFF
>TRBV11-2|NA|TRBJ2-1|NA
TGTGCCAGCAGCCCCCCACGGCGGGGGCCAAACAATGAGCAGTTCTTC
CASSPPRRGPNNEQFF
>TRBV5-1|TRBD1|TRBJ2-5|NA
TGCGCCAGCAGCTCACCGACAGGGGGCGGAGGAGAGACCCAGTACTTC
CASSSPTGGGGETQYF
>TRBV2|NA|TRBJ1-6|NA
TGTGCCGGCCACCGGGATGGGGGGAATAATTCACCCCTCCACTTT
CAGHRDGGNNSPLHF
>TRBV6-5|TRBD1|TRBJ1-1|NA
TGTGCCAGCAGCCGTGGACAGGGAAACACTGAAGCTTTCTTT
CASSRGQGNTEAFF
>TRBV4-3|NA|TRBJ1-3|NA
TGCGCCAGCAGCCAAGACATCTTGAAAGCCTCTGGAAACACCATATATTTT
CASSQDILKASGNTIYF
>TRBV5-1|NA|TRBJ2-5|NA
TGCGCCAGCACCCTTGGGACACCAGGAGAGACCCAGTACTTC
CASTLGTPGETQYF
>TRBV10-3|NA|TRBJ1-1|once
TGTGCCATCAGTCTTACAGGGATGGACACTGAAGCTTTCTTT
CAISLTGMDTEAFF
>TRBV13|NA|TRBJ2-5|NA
TGTGCCAGCAGCTTAATGGTTCGAGGGGAGACCCAGTACTTC
CASSLMVRGETQYF
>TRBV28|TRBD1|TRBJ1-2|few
TGTGCCAGTAGAGCCCCCGGGACAGGCCCTTACCTCAACTATGGCTACACCTTC
CASRAPGTGPYLNYGYTF
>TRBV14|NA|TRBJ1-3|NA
TGTGCCAGCAGCCCCACAGGGATTAGAGACACCATATATTTT
CASSPTGIRDTIYF
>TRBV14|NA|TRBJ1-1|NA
TGTGCCAGCAGCCAGCTAGGGGCGGTAACTGAAGCTTTCTTT
CASSQLGAVTEAFF
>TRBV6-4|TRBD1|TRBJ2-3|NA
TGTGCCAGCAGTACCGGGACAGGGGGCGCAGATACGCAGTATTTT
CASSTGTGGADTQYF
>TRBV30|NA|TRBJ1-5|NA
TGTGCCTGGAGTAAGGGGAACAATCAGCCCCAGCATTTT
CAWSKGNNQPQHF
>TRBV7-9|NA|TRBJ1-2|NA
TGTGCCAGCAGCCCAGGGCAGGGGACTAACTATGGCTACACCTTC
CASSPGQGTNYGYTF
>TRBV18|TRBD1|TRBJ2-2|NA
TGTGCCAGCTCCCCGGGACAGGGGTTCGCGAACACCGGGGAGCTGTTTTTT
CASSPGQGFANTGELFF
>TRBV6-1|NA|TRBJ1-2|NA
TGTGCCAGCAGTGAAGACAGGAACTATGGCTACACCTTC
CASSEDRNYGYTF
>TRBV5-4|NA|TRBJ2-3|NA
TGTGCCAGCAGCTTACCCCCTGCGGGGACAGATACGCAGTATTTT
CASSLPPAGTDTQYF
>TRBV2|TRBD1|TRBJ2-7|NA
TGTGCCAGCAGTGACCGGACAGGGGCCTACGAGCAGTACTTC
CASSDRTGAYEQYF
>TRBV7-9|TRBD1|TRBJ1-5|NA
TGTGCCAGCTCGCTGCTCGGACAGGGGAATCAGCCCCAGCATTTT
CASSLLGQGNQPQHF
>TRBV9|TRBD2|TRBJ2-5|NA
TGTGCCAGCAGCGTGGGGACTAGCGGAGTCCAAGAGACCCAGTACTTC
CASSVGTSGVQETQYF
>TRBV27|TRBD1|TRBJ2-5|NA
TGTGCCAGCAGTCCGACAGGGCGGTTAGAAGAGACCCAGTACTTC
CASSPTGRLEETQYF
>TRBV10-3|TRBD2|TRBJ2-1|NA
TGTGCCATCAGTGATGGAGGACTAGTCAGCGCTGAGCAGTTCTTC
CAISDGGLVSAEQFF
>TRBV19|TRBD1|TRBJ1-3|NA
TGTGCCAGTAGTATAAGGGACAGTTCGGTCGTGGGAAACACCATATATTTT
CASSIRDSSVVGNTIYF
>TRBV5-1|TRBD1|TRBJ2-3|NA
TGCGCCAGCAGCGAAGGACAGGGAGGTGGCACAGATACGCAGTATTTT
CASSEGQGGGTDTQYF
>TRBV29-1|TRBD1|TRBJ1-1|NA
TGCAGCGGGAAGGGGACAGCCGAAGCTTTCTTT
CSGKGTAEAFF
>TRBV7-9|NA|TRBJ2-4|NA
TGTGCCAGCGGGGCTAGTGAAAACATTCAGTACTTC
CASGASENIQYF
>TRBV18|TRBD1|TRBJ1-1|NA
TGTGCCAGCTCACCCTCAGAGACAGGGGGCACTGAAGCTTTCTTT
CASSPSETGGTEAFF
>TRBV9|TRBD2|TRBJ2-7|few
TGTGCCAGCAGCGTAGGGCTAGCGGGGGGGACGGGCGAGCAGTACTTC
CASSVGLAGGTGEQYF
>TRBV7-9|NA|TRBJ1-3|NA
TGTGCCAGCAGCGTTACAGGGCTTGGAAACACCATATATTTT
CASSVTGLGNTIYF
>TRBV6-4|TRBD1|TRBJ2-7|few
TGTGCCAGCAGTGACTCAGGGCGACAGGGGCACTACGAGCAGTACTTC
CASSDSGRQGHYEQYF
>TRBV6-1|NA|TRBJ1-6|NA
TGTGCCAGCAGTGAAGCGCGGGGGGCCCTCCACTTT
CASSEARGALHF
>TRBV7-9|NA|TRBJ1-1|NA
TGTGCCAGCAGCTTAATATACATCGGGATGAACACTGAAGCTTTCTTT
CASSLIYIGMNTEAFF
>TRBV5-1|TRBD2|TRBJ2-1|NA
TGCGCCAGCAGCTTGGACCTAGCGGGGAGCTCCTACAATGAGCAGTTCTTC
CASSLDLAGSSYNEQFF
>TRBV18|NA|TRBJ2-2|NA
TGTGCCAGCTCACCACCAGGACAAGCCACCGGGGAGCTGTTTTTT
CASSPPGQATGELFF
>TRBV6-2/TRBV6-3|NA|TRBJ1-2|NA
TGTGCCAGCAGTCAGACGGGGGGGCAGAACACCTTC
CASSQTGGQNTF
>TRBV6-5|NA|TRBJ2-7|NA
TGTGCCAGCAGTTACTCCGGGACTCGAACCTACGAGCAGTACTTC
CASSYSGTRTYEQYF
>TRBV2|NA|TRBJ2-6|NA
TGTGCCAGCAGTGTCTACTCTGGGGCCAACGTCCTGACTTTC
CASSVYSGANVLTF